Below are 23 T cell receptor beta chains sequenced from a single sample in a study of T cell responses to AZD1222 COVID-19 vaccine. The data were produced by immunoSEQ multiplex PCR, yet TCRdb's version contains in-frame clones alone and is incomplete. The repertoire holds 65,000 to 90,000 clones, roughly nine tenths seen once, with 9.3% in the top ten. This specimen was peripheral blood, taken 28 days after the second AZD1222 dose. The receptors were sampled from an adult who received the AZD1222 COVID-19 vaccine.

The chain links TRBV7-8 to TRBJ2-7; a possible D gene is TRBD1 (6 bases). Germline CDR1 is SGHVS and CDR2 is FQNEAQ. The CDR3 covers 15 residues. V shed 5 bases and J shed 2 bases, with 16 bases lying between them. The CDR3 region is CASSLGTLSTYEQYF. In DNA form, the CDR3 reads TGTGCCAGCAGCCTCGGGACACTCTCCACCTACGAGCAGTACTTC.

The chain links TRBV3-1 (or the pseudogene TRBV3-2) to TRBJ1-3; no clear D gene. There are 14 residues in the CDR3. From germline, CDR1 is LGHDT and CDR2 YNNKEL (reference sequence). The ends were cut back, 3 bases at V and 0 bases at J, with 6 bases in the middle. The CDR3 protein is CASSHSGSGNTIYF. The CDR3 nucleotides read TGTGCCAGCAGCCACTCAGGCTCTGGAAACACCATATATTTT.

This chain joins TRBV6-2 or TRBV6-3 and TRBJ1-2; TRBD1 aligns across 7 bases. With V trimmed by 1 base and J by 3 bases, 8 bases remained unmatched. Germline lookup yields CDR1 MNHEY and CDR2 SVGEGT. CDR3 length: 16 residues. This chain's CDR3 is CASSYWTGTDYYGYTF. The CDR3 DNA sequence: TGTGCCAGCAGTTACTGGACCGGGACAGACTACTATGGCTACACCTTC.

This clone was counted between two and nine times. The chain combines TRBV7-9 with TRBJ1-1; 9 bases are a match to TRBD1. The CDR3 covers 18 residues. The ends lost 7 bases at V and 0 bases at J; junction bases unmatched: 15. Germline lookup yields CDR1 SEHNR and CDR2 FQNEAQ (reference sequence). The CDR3 region is CASTSSTGTGHMNTEAFF. CDR3 in DNA: TGTGCCAGCACCAGCTCTACCGGGACAGGGCACATGAACACTGAAGCTTTCTTT.

The chain joins TRBV5-1 to TRBJ2-6, with D unresolved. CDR3 length: 15 residues. CDR1 is SGHRS and CDR2 is YFSETQ in the germline V gene. V gave up 1 base and J gave up 2 bases, with 7 bases separating them. The CDR3 DNA reads as TGCGCCAGCAGCTTGATGAGTGCTGGGGCCAACGTCCTGACTTTC. Protein: CASSLMSAGANVLTF.

The chain uses TRBV5-4 and TRBJ1-1, with 7 nucleotides matching TRBD1. The CDR3 has 16 residues. V was clipped by 6 bases and J by 1 base; unmatched bases: 12. Germline loops: CDR1 SGHNT, CDR2 YYREEE (reference sequence). CDR3 region: CASTPDPGQRNTEAFF. The DNA for the CDR3 is TGTGCCAGCACCCCAGATCCGGGACAGAGGAACACTGAAGCTTTCTTT.

The CDR3 loop reads CASSLREQAFF. CDR3 nucleotides: TGTGCCAGCAGTTTACGTGAACAAGCTTTCTTT. The chain combines TRBV12-3 or TRBV12-4 with TRBJ1-1; D remains unclear. CDR3 length: 11 amino acids. V gave up 2 bases and J gave up 9 bases, with 7 bases separating them.

The V and J genes are TRBV15 and TRBJ2-7, with 14 positions matching TRBD2. This CDR3 spans 16 amino acids. The ends lost 1 base at V and 10 bases at J; junction bases unmatched: 9. The germline V gene encodes CDR1 LNHNV and CDR2 YYDKDF (reference sequence). For the CDR3, the DNA is TGTGCCACCAGCAGAGTTATGGGGACTAGCGGGGGTTACCAGTACTTC. It codes for CATSRVMGTSGGYQYF. Full variable domain (missing parts from reference TRBV15 and TRBJ2-7): DAMVIQNPRYQVTQFGKPVTLSCSQTLNHNVMYWYQQKSSQAPKLLFHYYDKDFNNEADTPDNFQSRRPNTSFCFLDIRSPGLGDTAMYLCATSRVMGTSGGYQYFGPGTRLTVT.

The V and J genes are TRBV2 and TRBJ1-5, with TRBD1 matching over 7 bases. This CDR3 has 15 amino acids. Germline-derived CDR1 and CDR2 are SNHLY and FYNNEI. V gave up 6 bases and J gave up 4 bases; unmatched junction bases: 9. CDR3 loop: CASRGQHLANQPQHF. The CDR3, as DNA: TGTGCCAGCAGGGGACAGCACCTTGCGAATCAGCCCCAGCATTTT.

This clone was seen a few times. J is TRBJ2-5 and V is TRBV14; D could derive from TRBD1 or TRBD2 (5 bases each). This CDR3 is built from 13 residues. Germline V lookup: CDR1 SGHDN, CDR2 FVKESK. With 6 bases removed from V and 7 bases from J, the gap between germline ends came to 15 bases. The CDR3 region has the DNA TGTGCCAGCAGTACCGGGACGGGTGCGACCCAGTACTTC. This translates into CASSTGTGATQYF.

The chain employs TRBV6-5 and TRBJ2-5, with D tentatively TRBD1 (6 bases). Deletions cut 5 bases from V and 2 bases from J, with 15 bases between. Germline loops: CDR1 MNHEY, CDR2 SVGAGI. The CDR3 is 15 residues long. CDR3 region: CASSPDRNRQETQYF. CDR3 sequence (DNA): TGTGCCAGCAGTCCGGACAGAAACCGACAAGAGACCCAGTACTTC.

The gene calls are TRBV14 and TRBJ2-7; D gene uncertain. CDR1 is SGHDN, CDR2 FVKESK, per germline. There are 11 residues in the CDR3. With 0 bases removed from V and 3 bases from J, the gap between germline ends came to 0 bases. For the CDR3, the DNA is TGTGCCAGCAGCCAAGACTACGAGCAGTACTTC. It codes for CASSQDYEQYF.

The gene calls are TRBV24-1 and TRBJ1-2; no reliable D call. This CDR3 spans 15 amino acids. Germline V CDR1 and CDR2: KGHDR, SFDVKD. V was clipped by 1 base and J by 2 bases, with 10 bases between them. The DNA for the CDR3 is TGTGCCACCAGTGATTTACACGGACGGAACTATGGCTACACCTTC. Its translation is CATSDLHGRNYGYTF.

This clone came up once. This chain links TRBV6-5 with TRBJ2-3; D remains ambiguous. The V gene lost 6 bases and the J gene lost 8 bases, with 15 bases spanning the gap. The germline gives CDR1 MNHEY, CDR2 SVGAGI. CDR3 length: 13 residues. The CDR3 loop is CASRKVPDGTQYF. Here the CDR3 DNA reads TGTGCCAGCAGGAAGGTGCCCGACGGTACGCAGTATTTT.

The chain links TRBV13 to TRBJ2-1; no firm D call. The ends were cut back, 2 bases at V and 0 bases at J, with 11 bases in the middle. This CDR3 contains 16 residues. Germline CDR1 and CDR2: PRHDT and FYEKMQ (reference sequence). CDR3 DNA: TGTGCCAGCAGCTTACTGGGTGGGCCCTCCTACAATGAGCAGTTCTTC. Amino acid sequence: CASSLLGGPSYNEQFF.

The genes are TRBV10-2 and TRBJ2-7; 11 nucleotides match TRBD1. The germline CDR1 and CDR2 sequences are WSHSY and SAAADI. The CDR3 is 17 amino acids. The J segment lost 4 bases and the V segment lost 5 bases, leaving 13 bases of the junction unmatched. In DNA form, the CDR3 reads TGCGCCAGCAGTCATCCGGGACAGGGGGTCGGGCCTTACGAGCAGTACGTC. Translation gives CASSHPGQGVGPYEQYV.

The J gene is TRBJ1-5, the V gene TRBV6-2 or TRBV6-3; a weak D match, TRBD1 (5 bases). V dropped 4 bases and J dropped 4 bases, with 14 bases sitting between them. This CDR3 has 15 residues. The germline CDR1 and CDR2 sequences are MNHEY and SVGEGT. CDR3 protein: CASSSQGGANQPQHF. CDR3 nucleotides: TGTGCCAGCAGTTCGCAGGGAGGGGCAAATCAGCCCCAGCATTTT.

The V and J genes are TRBV11-3 and TRBJ2-2; D perhaps matches TRBD2 (5 bases). The CDR3 covers 16 residues. Germline loops: CDR1 SGHNT, CDR2 YENEEA. Trimming removed 0 bases from V and 6 bases from J, with 14 bases in between. The CDR3 reads CASSLDRGLVSGELFF. The CDR3 nucleotides are TGTGCCAGCAGCTTAGATCGTGGACTGGTGTCCGGGGAGCTGTTTTTT.

The gene calls are TRBV7-9 and TRBJ2-7; 7 bases are shared with TRBD2. Germline V gene data show CDR1 as SEHNR and CDR2 as FQNEAQ (reference sequence). This CDR3 is 13 amino acids long. The V segment lost 3 bases and the J segment 7 bases; nucleotides outside the gene matches: 6. CDR3 residues: CASSFLGGDEQYV. As DNA, the CDR3 is TGTGCCAGCAGCTTCCTGGGAGGGGATGAGCAGTACGTC.

V usage is TRBV6-4 and J usage is TRBJ2-7; 7 bases match TRBD2. The V segment lost 2 bases and the J segment 6 bases; nucleotides outside the gene matches: 13. CDR1 and CDR2 from the germline V gene are MRHNA and SNTAGT. There are 16 residues in the CDR3. CDR3: CASSDPGPREGSEQYF. CDR3 coding DNA: TGTGCCAGCAGTGACCCTGGACCCAGGGAGGGGAGCGAGCAGTACTTC.

The rearrangement joins TRBV6-1 to TRBJ2-1; tentatively, D is TRBD1 (5 bases). From germline, CDR1 is MNHNS and CDR2 SASEGT. This CDR3 has 11 amino acids. Deletions cut 2 bases from V and 15 bases from J, with 11 bases between. CDR3 bases: TGTGCCAGCAGTGAAATAGGGGCGCGGTTCTTC. Translating gives CASSEIGARFF.

In this sample, this clone turned up a few times. The V call is TRBV19, the J call TRBJ1-5, with a tentative D call TRBD1 (5 bases). Germline CDR1 LNHDA, CDR2 SQIVND (reference sequence). The CDR3 has 17 residues. V was shortened by 5 bases and J by 0 bases, with 17 bases between the two germline ends. DNA for the CDR3: TGTGCCAGTAGTGCTCCCCGGGACCACTATAGCAATCAGCCCCAGCATTTT. Amino acid sequence: CASSAPRDHYSNQPQHF.

The genes are TRBV11-3 and TRBJ2-1; D possibly corresponds to TRBD1 (5 bases). The V end was cut by 5 bases, the J end by 4 bases, with 12 bases between. The CDR3 contains 14 residues. The germline V gene encodes CDR1 SGHNT and CDR2 YENEEA. CDR3 loop: CASSADSYYNEQFF. Here the CDR3 DNA reads TGTGCCAGCAGCGCCGACAGCTATTACAATGAGCAGTTCTTC. Variable domain in full (rest from reference TRBV11-3 and TRBJ2-1): EAGVVQSPRYKIIEKKQPVAFWCNPISGHNTLYWYLQNLGQGPELLIRYENEEAVDDSQLPKDRFSAERLKGVDSTLKIQPAELGDSAVYLCASSADSYYNEQFFGPGTRLTVL.